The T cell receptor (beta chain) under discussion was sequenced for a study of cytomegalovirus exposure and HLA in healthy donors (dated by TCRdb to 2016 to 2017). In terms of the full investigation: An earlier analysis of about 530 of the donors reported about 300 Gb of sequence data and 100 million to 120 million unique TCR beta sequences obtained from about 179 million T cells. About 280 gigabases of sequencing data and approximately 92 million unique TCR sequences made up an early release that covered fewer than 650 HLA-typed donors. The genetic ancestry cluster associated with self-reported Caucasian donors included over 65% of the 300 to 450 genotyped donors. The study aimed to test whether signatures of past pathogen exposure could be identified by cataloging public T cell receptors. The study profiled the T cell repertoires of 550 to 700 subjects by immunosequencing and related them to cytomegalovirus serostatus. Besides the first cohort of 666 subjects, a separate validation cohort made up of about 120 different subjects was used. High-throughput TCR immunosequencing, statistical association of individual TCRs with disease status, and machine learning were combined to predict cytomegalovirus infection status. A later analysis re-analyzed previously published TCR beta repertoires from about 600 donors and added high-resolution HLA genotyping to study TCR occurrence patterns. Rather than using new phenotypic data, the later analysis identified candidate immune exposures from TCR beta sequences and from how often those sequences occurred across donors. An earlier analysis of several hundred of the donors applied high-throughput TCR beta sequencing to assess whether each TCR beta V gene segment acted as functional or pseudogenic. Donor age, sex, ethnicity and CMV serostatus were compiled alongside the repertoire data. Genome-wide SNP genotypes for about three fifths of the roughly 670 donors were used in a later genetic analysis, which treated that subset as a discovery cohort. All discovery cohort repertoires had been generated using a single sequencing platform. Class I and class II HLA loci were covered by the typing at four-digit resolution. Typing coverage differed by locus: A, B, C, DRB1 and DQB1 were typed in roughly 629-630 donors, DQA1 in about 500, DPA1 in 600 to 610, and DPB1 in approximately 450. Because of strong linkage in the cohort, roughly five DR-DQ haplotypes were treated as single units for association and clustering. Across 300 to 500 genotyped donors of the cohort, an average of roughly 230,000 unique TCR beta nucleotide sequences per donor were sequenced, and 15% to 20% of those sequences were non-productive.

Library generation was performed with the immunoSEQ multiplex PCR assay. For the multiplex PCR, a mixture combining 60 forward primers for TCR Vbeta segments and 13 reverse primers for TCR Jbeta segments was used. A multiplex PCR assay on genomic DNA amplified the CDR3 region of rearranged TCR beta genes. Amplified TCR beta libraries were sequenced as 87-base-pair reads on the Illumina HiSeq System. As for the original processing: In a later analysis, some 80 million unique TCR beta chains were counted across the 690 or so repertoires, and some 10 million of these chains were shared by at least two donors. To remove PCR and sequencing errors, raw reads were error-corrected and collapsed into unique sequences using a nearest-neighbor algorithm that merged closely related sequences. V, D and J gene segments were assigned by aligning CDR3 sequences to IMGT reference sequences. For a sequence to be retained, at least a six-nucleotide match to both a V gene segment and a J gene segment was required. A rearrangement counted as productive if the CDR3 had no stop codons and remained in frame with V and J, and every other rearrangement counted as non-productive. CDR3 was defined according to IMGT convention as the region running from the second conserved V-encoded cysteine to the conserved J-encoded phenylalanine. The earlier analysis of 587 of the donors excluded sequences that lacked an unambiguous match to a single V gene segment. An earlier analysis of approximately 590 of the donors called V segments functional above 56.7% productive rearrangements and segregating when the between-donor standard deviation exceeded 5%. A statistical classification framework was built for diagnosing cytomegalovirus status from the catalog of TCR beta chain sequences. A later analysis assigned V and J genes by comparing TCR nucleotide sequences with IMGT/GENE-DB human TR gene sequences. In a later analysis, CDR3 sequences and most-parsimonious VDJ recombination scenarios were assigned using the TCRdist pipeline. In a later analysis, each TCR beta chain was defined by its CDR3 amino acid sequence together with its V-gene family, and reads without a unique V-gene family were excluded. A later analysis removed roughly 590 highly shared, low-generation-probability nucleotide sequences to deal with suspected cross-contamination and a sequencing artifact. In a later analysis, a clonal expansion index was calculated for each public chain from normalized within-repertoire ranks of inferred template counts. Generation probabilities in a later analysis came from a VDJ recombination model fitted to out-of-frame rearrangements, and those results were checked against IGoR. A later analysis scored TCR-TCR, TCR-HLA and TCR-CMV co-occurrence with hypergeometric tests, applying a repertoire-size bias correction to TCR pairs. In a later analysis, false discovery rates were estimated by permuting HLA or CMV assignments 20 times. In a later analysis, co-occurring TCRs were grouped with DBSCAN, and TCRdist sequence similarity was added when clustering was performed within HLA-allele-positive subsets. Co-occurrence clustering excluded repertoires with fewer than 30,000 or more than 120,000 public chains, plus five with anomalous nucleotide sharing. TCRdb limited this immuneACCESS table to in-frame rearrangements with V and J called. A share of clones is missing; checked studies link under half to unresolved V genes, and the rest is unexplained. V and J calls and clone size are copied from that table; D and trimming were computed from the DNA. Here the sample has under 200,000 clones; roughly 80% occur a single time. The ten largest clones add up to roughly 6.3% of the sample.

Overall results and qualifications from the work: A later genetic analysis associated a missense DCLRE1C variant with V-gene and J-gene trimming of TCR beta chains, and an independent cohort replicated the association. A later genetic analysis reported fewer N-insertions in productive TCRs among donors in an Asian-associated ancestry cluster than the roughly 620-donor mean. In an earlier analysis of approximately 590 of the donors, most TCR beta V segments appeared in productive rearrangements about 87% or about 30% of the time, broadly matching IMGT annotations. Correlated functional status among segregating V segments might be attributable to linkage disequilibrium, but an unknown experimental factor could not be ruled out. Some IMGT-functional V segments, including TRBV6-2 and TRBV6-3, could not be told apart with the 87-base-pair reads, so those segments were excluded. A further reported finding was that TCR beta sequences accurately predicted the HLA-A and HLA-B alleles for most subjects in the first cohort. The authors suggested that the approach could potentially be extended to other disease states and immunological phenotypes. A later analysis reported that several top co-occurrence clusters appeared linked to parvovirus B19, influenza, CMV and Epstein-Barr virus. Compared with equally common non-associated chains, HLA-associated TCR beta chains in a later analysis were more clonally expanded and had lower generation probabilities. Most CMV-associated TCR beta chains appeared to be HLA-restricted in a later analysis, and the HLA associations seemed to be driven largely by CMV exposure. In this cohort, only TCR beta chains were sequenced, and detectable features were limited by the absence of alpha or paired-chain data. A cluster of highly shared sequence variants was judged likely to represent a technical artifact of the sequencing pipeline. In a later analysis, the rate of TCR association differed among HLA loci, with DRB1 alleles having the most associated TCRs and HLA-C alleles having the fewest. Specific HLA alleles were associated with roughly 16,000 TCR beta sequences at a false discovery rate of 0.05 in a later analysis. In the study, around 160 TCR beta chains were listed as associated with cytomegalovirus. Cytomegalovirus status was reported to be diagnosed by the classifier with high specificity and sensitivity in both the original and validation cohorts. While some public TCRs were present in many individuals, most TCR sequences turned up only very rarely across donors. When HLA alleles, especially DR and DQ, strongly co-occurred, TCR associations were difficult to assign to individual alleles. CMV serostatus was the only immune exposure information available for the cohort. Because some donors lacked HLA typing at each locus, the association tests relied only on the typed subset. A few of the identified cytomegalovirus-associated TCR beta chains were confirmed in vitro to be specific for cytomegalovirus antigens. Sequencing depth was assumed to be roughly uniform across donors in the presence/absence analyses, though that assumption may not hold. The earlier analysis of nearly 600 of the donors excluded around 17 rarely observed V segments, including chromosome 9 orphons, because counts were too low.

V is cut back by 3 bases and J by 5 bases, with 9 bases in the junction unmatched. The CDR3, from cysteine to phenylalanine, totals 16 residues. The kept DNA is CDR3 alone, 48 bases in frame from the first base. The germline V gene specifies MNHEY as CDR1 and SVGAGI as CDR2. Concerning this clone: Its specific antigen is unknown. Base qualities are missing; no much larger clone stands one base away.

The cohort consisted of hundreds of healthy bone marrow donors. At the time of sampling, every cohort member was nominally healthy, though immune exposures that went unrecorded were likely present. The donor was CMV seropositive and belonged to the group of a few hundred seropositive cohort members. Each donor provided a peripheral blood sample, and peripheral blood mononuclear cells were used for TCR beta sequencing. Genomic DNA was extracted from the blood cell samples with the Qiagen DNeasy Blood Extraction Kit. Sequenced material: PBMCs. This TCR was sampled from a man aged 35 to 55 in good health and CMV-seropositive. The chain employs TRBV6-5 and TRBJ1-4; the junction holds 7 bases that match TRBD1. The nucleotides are TGTGCCAGCAGTTATGCGACAGGGACAGCCAATGAAAAACTGTTTTTT. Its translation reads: CASSYATGTANEKLFF.